This T cell receptor beta chain was captured by sequencing in a study of cytomegalovirus exposure and HLA in healthy donors. Study conclusions and caveats: 87-base-pair reads could not separate some V segments, including TRBV6-2 and TRBV6-3. In an earlier analysis, about 87% or about 30%: the productive usage of most TCR beta V segments.

Trimming took off 7 bases at V and 6 bases at J, with 9 bases between the two ends. This CDR3 spans 11 amino acids. Germline loops: CDR1 MDHEN, CDR2 SYDVKM. For this clone: Its specificity is unknown.

Both 60 Vbeta primers and 13 Jbeta primers went into the PCR. Produced via immunoSEQ multiplex PCR; TCRdb's table is partial and in-frame only. The sample holds about 160,000 clones, 60% to 80% seen once. The sequence came from a woman in her thirties or forties in good health and CMV-seropositive. Sequences were obtained from PBMCs. This chain joins TRBV28 and TRBJ1-1; D unresolved. CDR3 sequence: CASTRDSEAFF. In DNA, the CDR3 is TGTGCCAGCACCCGGGATTCTGAAGCTTTCTTT.